This TCR beta chain was profiled in a study of T cells in Graves' hyperthyroidism and ophthalmopathy (dated by TCRdb to between 2018 and 2021). Regarding the research as a whole: Peripheral blood was sampled at the time of initial diagnosis, prior to any treatment. TCR V-J signatures able to tell the groups apart were searched for in a discovery cohort of approximately 95 patients, of whom roughly 42 had Graves' ophthalmopathy and around 57 had stable Graves' hyperthyroidism. Whether ophthalmopathy could be predicted prospectively was tested in an independent validation cohort made up of 18 hyperthyroidism patients plus 17 patients who later progressed to ophthalmopathy. The roughly 100 discovery patients were randomly split 7:3 into training and test sets. The study also compared thyroid tissue and blood T-cell repertoires from about 6 Graves' hyperthyroidism patients. After sampling, hyperthyroidism patients received methimazole starting at 30 mg daily, and ophthalmopathy patients received high-dose intravenous methylprednisolone. The paper describes TCR Vbeta CDR3 sequencing of 140 or so peripheral blood samples, made up of 40 to 45 ophthalmopathy patients, more than 70 hyperthyroidism patients and approximately 17 progressor patients.

About this clonotype itself: Its antigen is still unknown. No per-base quality is available; no much larger clone lies one base away.

The TCR beta CDR3 regions were amplified from RNA transcripts. The TCR CDR3 was subjected to a first round of RT-PCR using the HTBI primer set and the Qiagen OneStep RT-PCR kit. Libraries were constructed in a second round of multiplex PCR, after which size selection and purification were carried out. Sequencing of the libraries was done on an Illumina HiSeq2000 using paired-end 100 bp reads. The study's own analysis went as follows. Raw data were processed with SOAPnuke, discarding reads with adapters, uncalled bases, mean Phred below 15, or no exact constant-primer or identifier match. COPE v1.2.5 was used to merge high-quality paired reads, and clonotypes were defined as unique nucleotide sequences. MiTCR v1.1 was used to align clonotypes to the IMGT TRBV, TRBD and TRBJ reference segments. The analysis was restricted to V-J combinations with a frequency above 0.0001, which together covered just over 98% of the repertoires. The TCS score was defined as F50 (clonal expansion) divided by E x V (chaos), with BLOSUM62-based TCRdist calculated between CDR3 peptides within each V-J. Welch's t-statistics and random forest reduced just over 500 V-J features to roughly 13, which were used in a naive Bayes classifier (R e1071). The public reads were run again by TCRdb, first through fastp at Q25 and then through MiXCR, and only productive beta chains were kept. Rows are combined by CDR3 protein, so each entry shows the most common genes and DNA. In this record, the V and J calls reflect TCRdb's handling and not the investigators' own analysis. Counted in this sample were some 770,000 distinct CDR3 sequences; about 15% of them appeared once. The ten largest clones represent 8.4% of the sample.

The research as a whole found: Blood samples also contained most of the expanded thyroid clonotypes (frequency above 0.001), which suggests that blood repertoires may reflect thyroid immune responses. Sample size was not statistically predetermined, and blinding of investigators to group allocation was not performed. A model built on a 13 V-J signature distinguished ophthalmopathy from stable hyperthyroidism, reaching roughly 88% sensitivity and about 81% specificity in cross-validation and 80%/75% in testing. In validation, the model predicted progression to ophthalmopathy a median of roughly six months before onset, with approximately 71% sensitivity and roughly 72% specificity.

A patient counted as having stable Graves' hyperthyroidism if no progression to ophthalmopathy occurred over 18 months of follow-up. Hyperthyroidism patients were newly diagnosed, had a disease duration of under 2 months, and were aged 18 to 65 years. Patients with uncontrolled infections, other autoimmune diseases, pregnancy or lactation were excluded. Diagnoses were based on clinical symptoms, serum thyroxine and TRAb, thyroid ultrasound and orbital computed tomography. PBMCs were separated from roughly 9.3 ml of fresh peripheral blood using Ficoll-Paque density gradient centrifugation. Trizol reagent was used to extract total RNA, and RNA quality was then checked on an Agilent 2100 Bioanalyzer. From the germline V gene (reference sequence), CDR1 is GTSNPN and CDR2 is SVGIG. CDR3 length: 15 amino acids, cysteine to phenylalanine. Of the read, only the CDR3 DNA is kept; its 45 bases are in frame from base 1. Here V drops 0 bases and J drops 3 bases, and the junction holds 5 bases not matched to any gene.

The sequenced sample was blood. This clonotype was sampled from a man between 18 and 35 years old with Graves' hyperthyroidism. The chain was built from TRBV30 and TRBJ2-5, with 9 bases matching TRBD2. The bases are TGTGCCTGGAGTGTGACTAGCGGACGTAAAGAGACCCAGTACTTC. It translates to CAWSVTSGRKETQYF.